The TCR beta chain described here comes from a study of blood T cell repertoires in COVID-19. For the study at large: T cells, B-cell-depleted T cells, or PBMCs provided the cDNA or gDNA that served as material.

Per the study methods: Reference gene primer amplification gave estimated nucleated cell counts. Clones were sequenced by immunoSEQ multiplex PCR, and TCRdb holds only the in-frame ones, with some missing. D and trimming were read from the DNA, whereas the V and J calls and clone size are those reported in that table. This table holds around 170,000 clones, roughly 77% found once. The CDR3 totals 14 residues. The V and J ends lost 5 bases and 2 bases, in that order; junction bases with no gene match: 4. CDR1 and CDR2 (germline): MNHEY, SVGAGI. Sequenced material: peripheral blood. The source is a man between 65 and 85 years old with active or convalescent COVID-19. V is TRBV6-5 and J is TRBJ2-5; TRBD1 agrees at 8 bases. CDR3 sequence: CASSRTGLQETQYF. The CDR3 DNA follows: TGTGCCAGCAGTCGGACAGGGTTACAAGAGACCCAGTACTTC.